This note documents a single T cell receptor beta chain sequence. Its antigen is as yet unknown. This sample is drawn from a study of OX40 agonist ivuxolimab in advanced cancers. At the level of the study: Those enrolled were roughly 85% male, with a mean age of around 60 years and ages from 23 to 79. People who had prior anti-PD-1, anti-PD-L1 or anti-CTLA-4 therapy could take part, and about 37% had some. Study-wide results and limits: Low clonal expansion, among the lowest seen, marked partial responders at 0.1-3.0 mg/kg. Still undetermined is the antigen specificity of the expanded peripheral T cells.

Trimming took off 0 bases at V and 1 base at J, with 7 bases between the two ends. The CDR3 covers 14 residues. Germline-derived CDR1 and CDR2 are SGHVS and FQNEAQ. TCRdb keeps only in-frame clones here, not all; method: immunoSEQ multiplex PCR. The table shows over 40,000 clones, with around 85% occurring only once. The chain joins TRBV7-8 to TRBJ2-7, with D hard to call. The sequence was collected from an adult with an advanced solid tumor such as melanoma, head and neck, liver or kidney cancer. The material was CD4+ or CD8+ T cells sorted from blood, obtained in a trial of the OX40 agonist ivuxolimab. The CDR3 region has the DNA TGTGCCAGCAGCTTAGCCCCAACTTCCTACGAGCAGTACTTC. Its protein product is CASSLAPTSYEQYF.